This TCR beta chain appears in the sequencing data of a study of T cells after yellow fever vaccination. From the 5' RACE reads, TCRdb called clonotypes with MiXCR, one entry per CDR3 protein. The sample holds some 250,000 distinct CDR3 sequences, more than 3.5% seen once. This clonotype came up many times. The germline gives CDR1 SGHTA, CDR2 FQGTGA. Trimming removed 2 bases at V and 3 bases at J, with 11 bases between. CDR3 length: 14 amino acids. The source material was PBMCs, sampled 15 days after the yellow fever booster vaccination. The gene calls are TRBV7-3 and TRBJ2-7; D perhaps matches TRBD1 (5 bases). The origin of this receptor is a young man who received the YFV17D yellow fever vaccine. The CDR3: CASSLHPGRYEQYV. The CDR3 DNA reads as TGTGCCAGCAGCTTACACCCAGGGCGCTACGAGCAGTACGTC.